These T cell receptor beta chains were read from a single sample in a study of blood T cell repertoires in COVID-19. The repertoire was sequenced with immunoSEQ multiplex PCR; TCRdb's copy has only in-frame clones and lacks some. The data hold a few hundred thousand clones, with more than 75% observed a single time. Sequenced input: PBMCs or T cells enriched from blood (not recorded which). The receptors shown here come from a woman aged 40-49 years who had recovered from COVID-19. CDR3s include the opening cysteine and the closing phenylalanine or tryptophan. A D gene is named only where the DNA matches it firmly. Clone size is not always given. Where it is, it says once, few, many or a class for expanded clones.

CASRPGTEYSPLHF	TGTGCCAGCAGACCCGGGACAGAATATTCACCCCTCCACTTT	TRBV2	TRBJ1-6	.	TRBD1
CAWRPGLAEETQYF	TGTGCCTGGAGGCCGGGACTAGCGGAAGAGACCCAGTACTTC	TRBV30	TRBJ2-5	.	TRBD2
CASSFLVYKTSGDYNEQFF	TGTGCCAGCAGCTTTTTGGTGTATAAGACTAGCGGGGACTACAATGAGCAGTTCTTC	TRBV3-1/TRBV3-2	TRBJ2-1	.	TRBD2
CASSLDSRNTEAFF	TGCGCCAGCAGCCTGGACAGCCGGAACACTGAAGCTTTCTTT	TRBV4-3	TRBJ1-1	.	.
CASNLAGGWEQFF	TGTGCCAGCAACCTAGCGGGAGGTTGGGAGCAGTTCTTC	TRBV7-9	TRBJ2-1	.	TRBD2
CATRRAFEQFF	TGCGCCACCCGGCGGGCTTTTGAGCAGTTCTTC	TRBV23-1	TRBJ2-1	.	.
CASSHAPTYEQYF	TGTGCCAGCAGCCACGCGCCGACCTACGAGCAGTACTTC	TRBV3-1/TRBV3-2	TRBJ2-7	once	.
CASSAPLGRFGEETQYF	TGTGCCAGCAGCGCTCCGCTTGGGCGCTTCGGTGAAGAGACCCAGTACTTC	TRBV9	TRBJ2-5	.	.
CASSSSGTDGANVLTF	TGTGCCAGCAGTTCCTCCGGGACAGATGGGGCCAACGTCCTGACTTTC	TRBV6-2/TRBV6-3	TRBJ2-6	.	TRBD1
CASSPRTLQETQYF	TGTGCCAGCAGCCCGAGGACACTCCAAGAGACCCAGTACTTC	TRBV3-1/TRBV3-2	TRBJ2-5	.	.
CASSIAVGDYGYTF	TGTGCCAGTAGTATAGCGGTAGGGGACTATGGCTACACCTTC	TRBV19	TRBJ1-2	.	.
CASSPLSGQRAADTQYF	TGTGCCAGCAGCCCCCTCTCGGGACAGCGCGCAGCGGATACGCAGTATTTT	TRBV11-2	TRBJ2-3	.	TRBD1
CASQRALINQPQHF	TGTGCCAGCCAGCGGGCCTTAATCAATCAGCCCCAGCATTTT	TRBV6-5	TRBJ1-5	.	.
CASRMAVNTGELFF	TGCGCCAGCAGGATGGCAGTTAACACCGGGGAGCTGTTTTTT	TRBV5-1	TRBJ2-2	.	.
CASSYSTGGVNTEAFF	TGTGCCAGCAGTTACTCGACAGGGGGAGTAAACACTGAAGCTTTCTTT	TRBV6-5	TRBJ1-1	.	TRBD1
CASSLARVSTNTGELFF	TGTGCCAGCAGCTTAGCCCGGGTCAGCACGAACACCGGGGAGCTGTTTTTT	TRBV11-1	TRBJ2-2	.	.